This T cell receptor beta chain was captured in a study of Ad26.COV2.S vaccination and SARS-CoV-2 variants. General observations from the study: Placebo recipients and vaccine recipients were similar in non-spike TCR breadth.

Treatment here: 19 received Ad26.COV2.S at low or high dose, single or two shots; several received placebo; per-sample allocation not given. The investigators took samples on day 63 after the first vaccine or placebo injection. Participants' vaccine, an Ad26 vector, delivered Wuhan-strain SARS-CoV-2 spike. With regard to this clone: Its target is not known.

Profiling relied on immunoSEQ multiplex PCR, and the TCRdb table lists in-frame clones only, not all of them. This sample has around 450,000 clones, with roughly 90% found just once. The CDR3 spans 14 residues. Trimming shortened V by 4 bases and J by 7 bases, and 16 bases separated the two germline ends. Germline CDR1 and CDR2: LGHDT and YNNKEL (reference sequence). The sequence was collected from a person between 18 and 65 years old who received the Ad26.COV2.S COVID-19 vaccine or a placebo. The rearrangement uses TRBV3-1 (or the pseudogene TRBV3-2) and TRBJ1-2, with D perhaps matching TRBD1 (6 bases). This sample comprised peripheral blood, obtained in a trial of Ad26.COV2.S vaccine versus placebo. CDR3 DNA sequence: TGTGCCAGCAGCCCAGGGGCAGGGCGGTTTGGCTACACCTTC. It encodes CASSPGAGRFGYTF.